These T cell receptor beta chains were read from a single sample in a study of vaccination and CD4 T cells after COVID-19. One entry per CDR3 protein, called by TCRdb with MiXCR from the PCR reads. The sample contains 7,900 or so distinct CDR3 sequences, 55% to 75% of which appear only once. No antigen has been identified for these receptors. The sequenced sample consisted of CD4+ T cells from blood, cultured in vitro. Source of these receptors: a human donor who had recovered from COVID-19. Each CDR3 is given with its conserved first and last residue. D genes are given only for firm matches. Where a row states a size, it is once, few, many or the class of an expanded clone; other rows omit it.

clone_size: .
j_call: TRBJ1-1
d_call: .
v_call: TRBV6-1
cdr3_aa: CASRRDSGEAFF
cdr3_nt: TGTGCCAGCAGACGGGACTCTGGTGAAGCTTTCTTT

clone_size: .
j_call: TRBJ1-1
d_call: TRBD1
v_call: TRBV7-2
cdr3_aa: CASSFSGTGSTEAFF
cdr3_nt: TGTGCCAGCAGCTTCTCCGGGACAGGGTCGACTGAAGCTTTCTTT

clone_size: .
j_call: TRBJ1-2
d_call: .
v_call: TRBV6-1
cdr3_aa: CASGYSGGYTF
cdr3_nt: TGTGCCAGCGGGTACAGCGGGGGCTACACCTTC

clone_size: .
j_call: TRBJ1-2
d_call: TRBD1
v_call: TRBV6-2/TRBV6-3
cdr3_aa: CASSYEYPTGSGYTF
cdr3_nt: TGTGCCAGCAGTTACGAGTATCCGACAGGGAGCGGCTACACCTTC

clone_size: .
j_call: TRBJ1-6
d_call: .
v_call: TRBV6-5
cdr3_aa: CASSYSWRGRVGSPLHF
cdr3_nt: TGTGCCAGCAGTTACTCGTGGAGGGGCAGGGTTGGTTCACCCCTCCACTTT

clone_size: once
j_call: TRBJ1-4
d_call: .
v_call: TRBV20-1
cdr3_aa: CSARSLENEKLFF
cdr3_nt: TGCAGTGCTAGGTCTCTGGAAAATGAAAAACTGTTTTTT

clone_size: .
j_call: TRBJ2-3
d_call: .
v_call: TRBV10-3
cdr3_aa: CAIRGLGSTDTQYF
cdr3_nt: TGTGCCATCAGGGGACTGGGGAGCACAGATACGCAGTATTTT

clone_size: .
j_call: TRBJ1-5
d_call: .
v_call: TRBV6-1
cdr3_aa: CASIEGRVAQPQHF
cdr3_nt: TGTGCCAGCATCGAAGGCAGGGTCGCCCAGCCCCAGCATTTT

clone_size: .
j_call: TRBJ1-2
d_call: .
v_call: TRBV24-1
cdr3_aa: CATSGPYGYTF
cdr3_nt: TGTGCCACGTCCGGCCCTTATGGCTACACCTTC

clone_size: .
j_call: TRBJ2-2
d_call: .
v_call: TRBV6-4
cdr3_aa: CASRGQTNTGELFF
cdr3_nt: TGTGCCAGCCGTGGACAGACTAACACCGGGGAGCTGTTTTTT

clone_size: .
j_call: TRBJ1-4
d_call: .
v_call: TRBV28
cdr3_aa: CASSFEGHKGDEKLFF
cdr3_nt: TGTGCCAGCAGTTTTGAGGGACATAAGGGGGATGAAAAACTGTTTTTT

clone_size: .
j_call: TRBJ1-2
d_call: TRBD1
v_call: TRBV19
cdr3_aa: CASRGQGAGYTF
cdr3_nt: TGTGCCAGCCGGGGACAGGGCGCTGGCTACACCTTC

clone_size: .
j_call: TRBJ1-2
d_call: .
v_call: TRBV19
cdr3_aa: CASSLRESRGYTF
cdr3_nt: TGTGCCAGTAGCCTCAGGGAATCCCGGGGCTACACCTTC

clone_size: .
j_call: TRBJ1-3
d_call: TRBD1
v_call: TRBV6-5
cdr3_aa: CASSYGTAGNTIYF
cdr3_nt: TGTGCCAGCAGTTACGGGACAGCTGGAAACACCATATATTTT

clone_size: .
j_call: TRBJ2-2
d_call: .
v_call: TRBV4-3
cdr3_aa: CASSQDIAVIGELFF
cdr3_nt: TGCGCCAGCAGCCAAGATATAGCAGTAATCGGGGAGCTGTTTTTT

clone_size: .
j_call: TRBJ1-2
d_call: .
v_call: TRBV6-1
cdr3_aa: CASTSEGRSPVTNYGYTF
cdr3_nt: TGTGCCAGCACATCCGAGGGGAGGTCGCCGGTCACTAACTATGGCTACACCTTC

clone_size: .
j_call: TRBJ1-2
d_call: .
v_call: TRBV5-6
cdr3_aa: CASVSLVHYGYTF
cdr3_nt: TGTGCCAGCGTTTCACTAGTTCACTATGGCTACACCTTC

clone_size: once
j_call: TRBJ1-2
d_call: .
v_call: TRBV11-1
cdr3_aa: CASSLGGPGNPYGYTF
cdr3_nt: TGTGCCAGCAGCTTAGGAGGCCCCGGCAACCCCTATGGCTACACCTTC

clone_size: .
j_call: TRBJ1-3
d_call: .
v_call: TRBV27
cdr3_aa: CASSFYSPRPNSGNTIYF
cdr3_nt: TGTGCCAGCAGTTTCTATAGTCCTCGACCGAACTCTGGAAACACCATATATTTT

clone_size: .
j_call: TRBJ2-5
d_call: TRBD1
v_call: TRBV7-8
cdr3_aa: CASSLGQGETQYF
cdr3_nt: TGTGCCAGCAGCTTAGGACAGGGAGAGACCCAGTACTTC

clone_size: .
j_call: TRBJ1-2
d_call: .
v_call: TRBV27
cdr3_aa: CASSFLDRSYGYTF
cdr3_nt: TGTGCCAGCAGTTTTCTGGACAGATCCTATGGCTACACCTTC

clone_size: .
j_call: TRBJ1-6
d_call: .
v_call: TRBV18
cdr3_aa: CASSPREANSPLHF
cdr3_nt: TGTGCCAGCTCACCGCGGGAGGCTAATTCACCCCTCCACTTT

clone_size: .
j_call: TRBJ1-1
d_call: TRBD1
v_call: TRBV20-1
cdr3_aa: CSADGQGNTEAFF
cdr3_nt: TGCAGTGCTGACGGACAGGGTAACACTGAAGCTTTCTTT

clone_size: .
j_call: TRBJ1-2
d_call: TRBD1
v_call: TRBV19
cdr3_aa: CASSTTGASVNYGYTF
cdr3_nt: TGTGCCAGTAGTACTACAGGGGCATCAGTTAACTATGGCTACACCTTC

clone_size: few
j_call: TRBJ1-2
d_call: TRBD1
v_call: TRBV27
cdr3_aa: CASSLFGRGDGYTF
cdr3_nt: TGTGCCAGCAGTTTATTCGGCAGGGGGGATGGCTACACCTTC

clone_size: .
j_call: TRBJ2-7
d_call: .
v_call: TRBV7-2
cdr3_aa: CASSYQAYEQYF
cdr3_nt: TGTGCCAGCAGTTACCAGGCCTACGAGCAGTACTTC

clone_size: .
j_call: TRBJ1-6
d_call: .
v_call: TRBV7-2
cdr3_aa: CASSFPPGGSPLHF
cdr3_nt: TGTGCCAGCAGCTTCCCCCCGGGGGGTTCACCCCTCCACTTT

clone_size: .
j_call: TRBJ1-2
d_call: TRBD1
v_call: TRBV7-9
cdr3_aa: CASSWGQNNYGYTF
cdr3_nt: TGTGCCAGCAGCTGGGGACAGAATAACTATGGCTACACCTTC

clone_size: once
j_call: TRBJ1-2
d_call: .
v_call: TRBV11-2
cdr3_aa: CASSGLKGEGKKGYTF
cdr3_nt: TGTGCCAGCAGCGGGCTAAAGGGGGAGGGAAAAAAAGGCTACACCTTC

clone_size: medium-sized
j_call: TRBJ1-3
d_call: .
v_call: TRBV6-1
cdr3_aa: CASSEKGTGNTIYF
cdr3_nt: TGTGCCAGCAGCGAAAAGGGGACTGGAAACACCATATATTTT

clone_size: .
j_call: TRBJ1-5
d_call: TRBD1
v_call: TRBV24-1
cdr3_aa: CATGTGNQPQHF
cdr3_nt: TGTGCCACCGGGACAGGCAATCAGCCCCAGCATTTT

clone_size: .
j_call: TRBJ1-5
d_call: .
v_call: TRBV24-1
cdr3_aa: CATSDGHQPQHF
cdr3_nt: TGTGCCACCAGTGATGGACATCAGCCCCAGCATTTT

clone_size: .
j_call: TRBJ1-1
d_call: .
v_call: TRBV4-2
cdr3_aa: CASSQDLAVSEAFF
cdr3_nt: TGTGCCAGCAGCCAAGATCTTGCAGTCTCTGAAGCTTTCTTT

clone_size: .
j_call: TRBJ1-6
d_call: .
v_call: TRBV19
cdr3_aa: CASGAAADSPLHF
cdr3_nt: TGTGCCAGTGGGGCGGCGGCGGATTCACCCCTCCACTTT

clone_size: .
j_call: TRBJ1-3
d_call: .
v_call: TRBV20-1
cdr3_aa: CSVSPGTSKGNTIYF
cdr3_nt: TGCAGTGTCAGCCCCGGGACTAGTAAGGGAAACACCATATATTTT

clone_size: .
j_call: TRBJ1-2
d_call: .
v_call: TRBV20-1
cdr3_aa: CSARDRTELYGYTF
cdr3_nt: TGCAGTGCTAGAGATAGGACGGAACTCTATGGCTACACCTTC

clone_size: .
j_call: TRBJ1-2
d_call: .
v_call: TRBV7-9
cdr3_aa: CASTVGGYYGYTF
cdr3_nt: TGTGCCAGCACCGTCGGGGGATACTATGGCTACACCTTC

clone_size: .
j_call: TRBJ2-2
d_call: .
v_call: TRBV20-1
cdr3_aa: CSALQGGAPSTGELFF
cdr3_nt: TGCAGTGCTTTACAGGGGGGGGCACCTAGCACCGGGGAGCTGTTTTTT

clone_size: .
j_call: TRBJ2-7
d_call: TRBD1
v_call: TRBV7-9
cdr3_aa: CASSSQTGGTYEQYF
cdr3_nt: TGTGCCAGCAGCTCACAGACAGGGGGGACCTACGAGCAGTACTTC

clone_size: .
j_call: TRBJ2-7
d_call: TRBD1
v_call: TRBV4-1
cdr3_aa: CASSPAGRGQHEQYF
cdr3_nt: TGCGCCAGCAGCCCCGCTGGTAGGGGGCAACACGAGCAGTACTTC

clone_size: .
j_call: TRBJ1-2
d_call: .
v_call: TRBV29-1
cdr3_aa: CSVEQGKGYTF
cdr3_nt: TGCAGCGTTGAACAGGGGAAGGGCTACACCTTC

clone_size: .
j_call: TRBJ1-2
d_call: TRBD1
v_call: TRBV5-1
cdr3_aa: CASSEQGYYGYTF
cdr3_nt: TGCGCCAGCTCCGAACAGGGGTACTATGGCTACACCTTC

clone_size: .
j_call: TRBJ1-3
d_call: .
v_call: TRBV14
cdr3_aa: CASSPNSGNTIYF
cdr3_nt: TGTGCCAGCAGCCCAAACTCTGGAAACACCATATATTTT

clone_size: .
j_call: TRBJ1-1
d_call: TRBD1
v_call: TRBV7-3
cdr3_aa: CASSPGTGGFPEAFF
cdr3_nt: TGTGCCAGCAGCCCTGGGACAGGGGGATTCCCTGAAGCTTTCTTT

clone_size: .
j_call: TRBJ1-5
d_call: .
v_call: TRBV20-1
cdr3_aa: CSARTTGRGGRQPQHF
cdr3_nt: TGCAGTGCTAGAACGACGGGACGGGGAGGGCGTCAGCCCCAGCATTTT

clone_size: .
j_call: TRBJ1-5
d_call: TRBD1
v_call: TRBV5-4
cdr3_aa: CASSLKGTGANQPQHF
cdr3_nt: TGTGCCAGCAGCTTAAAAGGGACAGGGGCGAATCAGCCCCAGCATTTT

clone_size: .
j_call: TRBJ1-5
d_call: TRBD1
v_call: TRBV5-8
cdr3_aa: CASWGQSHDSNQPQHF
cdr3_nt: TGTGCCAGCTGGGGACAGTCTCACGATAGCAATCAGCCCCAGCATTTT

clone_size: .
j_call: TRBJ1-5
d_call: .
v_call: TRBV2
cdr3_aa: CASSGGSNQPQHF
cdr3_nt: TGTGCCAGCAGCGGGGGGAGCAATCAGCCCCAGCATTTT

clone_size: .
j_call: TRBJ1-1
d_call: TRBD1
v_call: TRBV7-9
cdr3_aa: CASSPGQGNEAFF
cdr3_nt: TGTGCCAGCAGCCCGGGACAGGGGAATGAAGCTTTCTTT

clone_size: few
j_call: TRBJ1-5
d_call: TRBD1
v_call: TRBV5-1
cdr3_aa: CASSLGQGSNQPQHF
cdr3_nt: TGCGCCAGCAGCTTGGGACAGGGGTCCAATCAGCCCCAGCATTTT

clone_size: .
j_call: TRBJ1-2
d_call: .
v_call: TRBV10-3
cdr3_aa: CAIRGKDYGYTF
cdr3_nt: TGTGCCATCAGGGGTAAGGACTATGGCTACACCTTC

clone_size: .
j_call: TRBJ1-5
d_call: TRBD1
v_call: TRBV19
cdr3_aa: CASSSDRVGNQPLHF
cdr3_nt: TGTGCCAGTAGTTCCGACAGGGTTGGCAATCAGCCCCTGCATTTT

clone_size: once
j_call: TRBJ1-2
d_call: .
v_call: TRBV6-1
cdr3_aa: CATPLPGSYGYTF
cdr3_nt: TGTGCCACTCCCCTCCCGGGTAGCTATGGCTACACCTTC

clone_size: .
j_call: TRBJ2-2
d_call: .
v_call: TRBV20-1
cdr3_aa: CSARDAGPGAFGSGELFF
cdr3_nt: TGCAGTGCTAGAGATGCGGGACCAGGGGCCTTTGGATCCGGGGAGCTGTTTTTT

clone_size: .
j_call: TRBJ1-1
d_call: TRBD1
v_call: TRBV6-1
cdr3_aa: CASGQGRLGGEAFF
cdr3_nt: TGTGCTTCTGGACAGGGGCGCCTAGGGGGCGAAGCTTTCTTT

clone_size: once
j_call: TRBJ1-2
d_call: .
v_call: TRBV15
cdr3_aa: CATSRVVVRGGYGYTF
cdr3_nt: TGTGCCACCAGCAGGGTTGTGGTTCGCGGAGGCTATGGCTACACCTTC

clone_size: .
j_call: TRBJ1-2
d_call: TRBD1
v_call: TRBV7-3
cdr3_aa: CASSLNLITGGGYTF
cdr3_nt: TGTGCCAGCAGCTTAAACCTTATAACAGGGGGAGGCTACACCTTC

clone_size: .
j_call: TRBJ1-3
d_call: .
v_call: TRBV2
cdr3_aa: CASRADGGNTIYF
cdr3_nt: TGTGCCAGCAGAGCCGACGGGGGAAACACCATATATTTT

clone_size: .
j_call: TRBJ2-7
d_call: .
v_call: TRBV20-1
cdr3_aa: CSAPTSYEQYF
cdr3_nt: TGCAGTGCTCCCACCTCCTACGAGCAGTACTTC

clone_size: .
j_call: TRBJ1-2
d_call: .
v_call: TRBV6-2/TRBV6-3
cdr3_aa: CASSYTGHGGYTF
cdr3_nt: TGTGCCAGCAGTTACACAGGGCATGGGGGCTACACCTTC